The 8 T cell receptor beta chains listed next were all sequenced from one sample in a study of neurological immune-mediated disorders (dated by TCRdb to between 2019 and 2020). Libraries came from 5' RACE. The reads were generated on an Illumina HiSeq 2500. In TCRdb, the public reads were trimmed at Q25 with fastp and aligned with MiXCR, with productive beta chains retained. Under each unique CDR3 protein, matching rows form one entry showing the most common genes and DNA. The table for this sample lists 65,000 to 90,000 distinct CDR3 sequences; about a tenth of them were counted only once. The top ten clonotypes cover about 1.7% of the sample. Sequencing input: PBMCs. These receptors came from a man aged 35 to 55 in good health.

This clonotype was detected ten times or more. This chain links TRBV9 with TRBJ1-2; TRBD1 matches 8 bases. The germline V gene has CDR1 SGDLS and CDR2 YYNGEE. With 3 bases clipped from V and 1 base from J, the junction kept 11 bases outside the gene matches. This CDR3 is built from 17 residues. The CDR3 here is CASSGGTGYAINYGYTF. As DNA, the CDR3 is TGTGCCAGCAGCGGCGGGACAGGTTACGCCATTAACTATGGCTACACCTTC.

There are many counts of this clonotype. The chain carries TRBV6-6 and TRBJ1-5; 9 nucleotides align to TRBD1. With 1 base clipped from V and 7 bases from J, the junction kept 5 bases outside the gene matches. The CDR3 totals 15 residues. CDR1 and CDR2 (germline): MNHNY, SVGAGI (reference sequence). The CDR3 bases are TGTGCCAGCAGTTACTGGGGACAGGGAAGCCAGCCCCAGCATTTT. Its translation is CASSYWGQGSQPQHF.

Ten or more counts support this clonotype. The V gene is TRBV12-3 or TRBV12-4, the J gene TRBJ1-2, with 11 positions matching TRBD1. V shed 6 bases, J shed 8 bases, and the junction held 11 bases outside the gene matches. CDR3 size: 15 residues. CDR3 nucleotide sequence: TGTGCCAGCAGACTTACCGGGACAGGGGGTAAGGGCTACACCTTC. This encodes CASRLTGTGGKGYTF.

A remark on this clonotype: This may come from a read error, since a much larger clone is one base off. The chain has TRBV18 and TRBJ1-1; D possibly corresponds to TRBD1 (5 bases). Trimming stripped 2 bases from V and 6 bases from J, with 16 bases between. The CDR3 spans 15 residues. Germline CDR1 KGHSH, CDR2 LQKENI. For the CDR3, the DNA is TGTGCCAGCTCACCAACTTTGGCATGGGGCTCTGAAGCTTTCTTT. It codes for CASSPTLAWGSEAFF.

This clonotype was seen ten or more times. The chain recombines TRBV4-2 with TRBJ1-5, with D possibly being TRBD1 (5 bases). Germline CDR1 and CDR2: LGHNA and YNFKEQ. This CDR3 region has 13 residues. Between the trimmed V and J ends, which lost 4 bases and 6 bases, there was a span of 10 bases. CDR3 sequence: CASSPPGGQPQHF. CDR3 nucleotides: TGTGCCAGCAGCCCGCCGGGGGGTCAGCCCCAGCATTTT.

This clonotype was detected many times. The chain links TRBV5-1 to TRBJ2-5; 16 positions match TRBD2. V dropped 6 bases and J dropped 5; count of bases not matched to a gene: 13. This CDR3 is 18 amino acids long. The V gene's germline CDR1 is SGHRS and CDR2 YFSETQ. CDR3 bases: TGCGCCAGCACTCCGGGACTAGCGGGAGGGCCCTCATGGGAGACCCAGTACTTC. Translating it yields CASTPGLAGGPSWETQYF.

The V and J genes are TRBV6-6 and TRBJ2-7; 9 bases are a match to TRBD2. After removal of 5 bases from V and 6 bases from J, the junction contained 5 bases not matched to a gene. The CDR3 runs 13 residues. CDR1 and CDR2 (germline): MNHNY, SVGAGI (reference sequence). CDR3 in DNA: TGTGCCAGCAGTGGGACTAGCTGGGGCGAGCAGTACTTC. Its translation: CASSGTSWGEQYF.

The chain's CDR3 is CASSPWGLSSYNEQFF. The CDR3 nucleotides are TGTGCCAGCAGCCCGTGGGGGCTGAGCTCCTACAATGAGCAGTTCTTC. This chain links TRBV28 with TRBJ2-1, with a possible D match to TRBD1 (6 bases). V was trimmed by 6 bases and J by 0 bases, leaving 15 bases between them. CDR1 is MDHEN and CDR2 is SYDVKM in the germline V gene. This CDR3 is 16 amino acids long.